This TCR beta chain appears in the sequencing data of a study of blood T cells in healthy people across ages. CDR1 is ENHRY, CDR2 SYGVKD, per germline. The V and J ends lost 8 bases and 9 bases, in that order; junction bases with no gene match: 9. The length of the CDR3 is 15 residues. Through a sample-barcoded 5' primer and a J-beta primer mix, a second PCR was run for roughly 7 to 11 cycles. TCRdb passed the 5' RACE reads through MiXCR, listing each CDR3 protein once. The table includes roughly 830,000 distinct CDR3 sequences, around 62% detected once. The sample consisted of blood. This receptor was identified in a man aged 30 to 45 in good health. This sequence joins TRBV10-3 and TRBJ2-1, with 14 bases matching TRBD2. CDR3 sequence reads: CAISSGTSGGVEQFF. The DNA of the CDR3 is TGTGCCATCTCCTCGGGGACTAGCGGGGGTGTTGAGCAGTTCTTC.